Listed here is a single TCR beta chain. There is no known antigen for this receptor. Possible read error: a much larger clone is one base away. In the germline V gene, CDR1 corresponds to SQVTM and CDR2 to ANQGSEA. The CDR3 sequence holds 14 residues, the cysteine and phenylalanine included. The read is trimmed to its CDR3 DNA, 42 bases read in frame from base 1. This sample is part of a study of blood T cells in healthy people across ages (dated by TCRdb to 2013 to 2016). About the full investigation: In model experiments, roughly one uniquely barcoded TCR beta cDNA molecule per two T cells was captured by template switching. Using deep sequencing normalized with unique cDNA molecular identifiers, the study measured how TCR beta repertoire diversity changes with age. Four age groups were formed from the donors: young (average 16 years), middle-aged (approximately 40), aged (roughly 59) and long-lived (less than 85). To avoid experimental bias, donors of different ages were randomly spread across the sequencing lanes. Using the same blood draw, the study looked at two additional independent replicas of 1 million unique cDNA reads for two donors, one aged 18 to 30 and the other aged 80 or older. What the authors observed across the whole study: Compared with the aged group, more naive CD4+ T cells, fewer expanded clones and increased TCR diversity were shown by the long-lived group, suggesting age selection. Because donor CMV infection status was unknown, age-related changes in expanded clonotypes were potentially confounded. There was a strong correlation between observed TCR beta diversity and the percentage of naive T cells measured by flow cytometry. Estimates of total diversity from one million sequenced T cells were regarded as lower bounds and underestimates. Bulk unsorted PBMC profiling prevented conclusive comparison of naive and antigen-experienced compartments. As age increased, observed TCR beta diversity per million T cells dropped in a roughly linear way, and a significant reduction was already evident by age 40.

The donors were roughly 38 Caucasian individuals from Russia, aged roughly 6 to 90 years, who were systemically healthy. Each donor gave 8.5 to 10 milliliters of peripheral blood, collected into EDTA-treated Vacutainer tubes. Ficoll-Paque density-gradient centrifugation was used to isolate PBMCs, with at least 6.5 million obtained per sample. Trizol reagent was used to extract total RNA from PBMCs, with at least 5 micrograms per sample. For every donor, flow cytometry on a PBMC aliquot measured the percentage of naive CD45RAhigh/CD27high T cells. The library was generated by 5' RACE. Sequencer: Illumina HiSeq 2500. The second PCR ran for roughly 7 to 12 cycles and used a J-beta primer mix along with a sample-barcoded 5' primer. A unique molecular identifier was introduced onto each TCR beta cDNA molecule by a template-switch 5' adaptor carrying 12 random nucleotides. At least 3 million CDR3-containing paired-end reads were obtained from each sample. All of the RNA was converted into first-strand cDNA using the Mint cDNA synthesis kit, with a TRBC-specific oligonucleotide serving as the primer. All cDNA was treated with uracil-DNA glycosylase and then went through a first 18-cycle PCR with the universal primers M1SS and BC2_uni_R. Turning to the authors' computational methods: Normalization of each sample was performed by random selection of 1 million high-quality reads, each carrying a distinct molecular identifier. Instead of being binned into consensus sequences, reads that shared molecular identifiers were thrown out. CDR3 identification, clonotype clustering and error correction used MiTCR with a Q25 quality threshold and the strictest error-elimination algorithm. Lower-bound total TCR beta diversity was estimated with a nonparametric unseen species model using Euler transformation. Using fastp trimming at Q25 and MiXCR clonotype assembly, TCRdb reanalyzed the public sequencing data and kept in-frame beta chains. Every CDR3 protein is listed once, alongside the most common genes and DNA of its rows. None of the V and J calls come from the authors' own analysis; TCRdb made them. The sample table records fewer than 700,000 distinct CDR3 sequences; around 43% of these occur just once. Around 30% of the sample lies in the top ten.

Sequencing was performed on blood. This receptor chain uses TRBV29-1 and TRBJ2-5, with no confidently assigned D gene. The DNA matches TRBJ2-1 better at its end, which makes the J call doubtful. This sequence was found in an elderly man in good health. The DNA sequence reads TGCAGCGTTGAAACGCAGGTGTTACAAGAGACCCAGTTCTTC. This sequence encodes CSVETQVLQETQFF.